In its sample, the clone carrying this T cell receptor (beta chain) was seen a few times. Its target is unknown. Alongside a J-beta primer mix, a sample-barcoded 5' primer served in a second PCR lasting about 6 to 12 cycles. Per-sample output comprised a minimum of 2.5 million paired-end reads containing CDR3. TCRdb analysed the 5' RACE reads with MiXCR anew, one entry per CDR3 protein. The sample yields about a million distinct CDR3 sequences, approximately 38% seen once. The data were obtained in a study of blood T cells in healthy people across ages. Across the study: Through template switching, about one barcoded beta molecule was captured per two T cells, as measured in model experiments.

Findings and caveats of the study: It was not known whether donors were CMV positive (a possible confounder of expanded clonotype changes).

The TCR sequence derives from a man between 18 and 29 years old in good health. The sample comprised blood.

In nucleotides, the CDR3 is TGCAGTGCTACTAGACAGCCCACTGAAGCTTTCTTT. This translates into CSATRQPTEAFF. The V gene is TRBV20-1, the J gene TRBJ1-1, with D possibly matching TRBD1 (5 bases). The V gene lost 4 bases and the J gene lost 4 bases, with 10 bases spanning the gap. The CDR3 extends over 12 amino acids. The germline CDR1 and CDR2 sequences are DFQATT and SNEGSKA (reference sequence).